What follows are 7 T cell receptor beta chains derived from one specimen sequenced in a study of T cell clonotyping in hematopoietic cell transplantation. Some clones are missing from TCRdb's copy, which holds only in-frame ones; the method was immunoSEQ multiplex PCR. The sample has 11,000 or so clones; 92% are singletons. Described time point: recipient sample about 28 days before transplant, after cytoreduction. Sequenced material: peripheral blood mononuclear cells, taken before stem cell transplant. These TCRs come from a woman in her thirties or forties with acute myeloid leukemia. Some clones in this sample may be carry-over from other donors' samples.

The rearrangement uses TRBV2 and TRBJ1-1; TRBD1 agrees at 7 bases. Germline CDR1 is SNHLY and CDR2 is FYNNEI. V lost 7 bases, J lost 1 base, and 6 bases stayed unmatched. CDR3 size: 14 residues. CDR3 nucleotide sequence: TGTGCCAGCACTTCGGACAGGAAGAACACTGAAGCTTTCTTT. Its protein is CASTSDRKNTEAFF.

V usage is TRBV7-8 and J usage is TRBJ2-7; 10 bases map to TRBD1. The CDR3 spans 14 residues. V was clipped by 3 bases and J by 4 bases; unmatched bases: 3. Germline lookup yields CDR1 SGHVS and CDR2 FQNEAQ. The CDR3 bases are TGTGCCAGCAGCTTCGGACAGGGGGGTTACGAGCAGTACTTC. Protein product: CASSFGQGGYEQYF.

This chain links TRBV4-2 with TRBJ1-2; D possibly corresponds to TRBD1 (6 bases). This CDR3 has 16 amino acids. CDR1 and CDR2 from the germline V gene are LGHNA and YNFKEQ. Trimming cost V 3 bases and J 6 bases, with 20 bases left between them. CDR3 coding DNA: TGTGCCAGCAGCCAGCTTACAGGGTCATATTCAAATGGCTACACCTTC. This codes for CASSQLTGSYSNGYTF.

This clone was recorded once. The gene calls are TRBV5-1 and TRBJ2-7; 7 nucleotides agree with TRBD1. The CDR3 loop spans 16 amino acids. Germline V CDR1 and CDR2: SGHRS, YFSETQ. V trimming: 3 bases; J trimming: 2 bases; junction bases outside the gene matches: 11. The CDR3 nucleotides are TGCGCCAGCAGCTCCCAAAAGACAGGGTGGCCCTACGAGCAGTACTTC. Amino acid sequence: CASSSQKTGWPYEQYF.

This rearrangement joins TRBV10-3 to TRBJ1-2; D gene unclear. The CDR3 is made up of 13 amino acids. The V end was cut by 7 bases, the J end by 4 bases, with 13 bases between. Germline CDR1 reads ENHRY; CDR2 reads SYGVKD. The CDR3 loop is CAITLAPGYGYTF. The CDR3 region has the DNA TGTGCCATCACCCTCGCCCCTGGCTATGGCTACACCTTC.

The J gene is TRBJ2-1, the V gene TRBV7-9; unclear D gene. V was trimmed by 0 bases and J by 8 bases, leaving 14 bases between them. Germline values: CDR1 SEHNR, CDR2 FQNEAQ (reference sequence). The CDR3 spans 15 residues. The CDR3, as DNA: TGTGCCAGCAGCTTAGCGGCGGAAGGTAAATATGAGCAGTTCTTC. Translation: CASSLAAEGKYEQFF.

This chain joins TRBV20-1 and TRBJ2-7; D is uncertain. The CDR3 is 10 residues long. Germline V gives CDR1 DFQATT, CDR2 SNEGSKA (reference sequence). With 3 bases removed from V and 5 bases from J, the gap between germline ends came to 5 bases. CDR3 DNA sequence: TGCAGTGCTAGGGATAACGAGCAGTACTTC. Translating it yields CSARDNEQYF.